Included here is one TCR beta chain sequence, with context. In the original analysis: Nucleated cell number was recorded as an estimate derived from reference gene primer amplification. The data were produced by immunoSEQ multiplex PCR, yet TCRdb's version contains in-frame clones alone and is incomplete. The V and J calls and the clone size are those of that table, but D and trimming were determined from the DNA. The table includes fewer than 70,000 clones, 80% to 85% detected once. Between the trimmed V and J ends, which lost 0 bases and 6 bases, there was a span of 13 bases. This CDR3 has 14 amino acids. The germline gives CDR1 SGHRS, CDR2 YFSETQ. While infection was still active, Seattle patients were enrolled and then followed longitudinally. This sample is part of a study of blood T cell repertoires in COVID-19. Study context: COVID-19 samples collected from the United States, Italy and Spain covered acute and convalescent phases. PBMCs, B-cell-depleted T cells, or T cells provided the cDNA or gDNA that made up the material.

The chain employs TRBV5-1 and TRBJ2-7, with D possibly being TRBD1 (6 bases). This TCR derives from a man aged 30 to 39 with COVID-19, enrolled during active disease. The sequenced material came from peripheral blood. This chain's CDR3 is CASSLEWTVFEQYF. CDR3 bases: TGCGCCAGCAGCTTGGAGTGGACAGTGTTCGAGCAGTACTTC.